The entry below gives a single T cell receptor (beta chain) sequence along with its context. Per the authors' pipeline: Cell counts per sample came from amplifying reference gene primers. Data came from immunoSEQ multiplex PCR; TCRdb stores just in-frame clones and leaves some out. V and J calls and clone size are those listed in that table; D and trimming were worked out from the DNA. The sample contains over 350,000 clones, approximately 90% of which appear only once. This specimen belongs to a study of blood T cell repertoires in COVID-19. Turning to the study itself: Samples taken during acute and convalescent COVID-19 were collected in the United States, Italy and Spain. Nucleic acid was either cDNA or gDNA, and it came from T cells, B-cell-depleted T cells, or PBMCs.

CDR3 length equals 14 residues. V was trimmed by 6 bases and J by 5 bases, leaving 13 bases between them. CDR1 and CDR2 from the germline V gene are MNHEY and SVGAGI. The genes are TRBV6-5 and TRBJ2-2; a weak D match, TRBD1 (6 bases). Sequencing was carried out using peripheral blood. The sequence derives from a woman in her thirties with active or convalescent COVID-19. CDR3 bases: TGTGCCAGCAGGATTAAAGGGGGAACCGGGGAGCTGTTTTTT. Translation gives CASRIKGGTGELFF.